The sequence of this T cell receptor beta chain was determined in a study of spatial heterogeneity in lung cancer. Indicated time point: sample taken at primary tumor resection. Sequencing was performed on whole RNA extracted from tumor and nontumor lung tissue, or from frozen PBMC, and the material was left unsorted. TCRdb itself ran the 5' RACE reads through MiXCR, one entry per CDR3 protein. Of roughly 9,900 distinct CDR3 sequences listed, about 9.2% are singletons. Germline loops: CDR1 SGHTA, CDR2 FQGNSA. With V trimmed by 5 bases and J by 0 bases, 1 base remained unmatched. The length of the CDR3 is 15 residues.

The gene calls are TRBV7-2 and TRBJ2-1, with 10 bases that match TRBD1. This clonotype was sampled from a male donor with early-stage non-small cell lung cancer. This specimen was PBMCs, taken at surgery. The CDR3: CASSRTGGSYNEQFF. The CDR3 DNA reads TGTGCCAGCAGCCGGACAGGGGGCTCCTACAATGAGCAGTTCTTC.